The clone carrying this T cell receptor (beta chain) was observed a few times. The target antigen is unknown. Germline CDR1 reads LGHNA; CDR2 reads YSLEER. The CDR3 extends over 15 amino acids. V was clipped by 1 base and J by 0 bases; unmatched bases: 0. The data were obtained in a study of CD8 T cells in ankylosing spondylitis. General study points: A motif in TCR beta, a set of 8 or 9 highly homologous variants, appeared characteristic of ankylosing spondylitis blood. Researchers reportedly found disease-linked clones significantly enriched in matched ankylosing spondylitis synovial fluid.

For TCR beta, libraries came from quantitative 5'-RACE with molecular barcodes. MiXCR, run by TCRdb on the 5' RACE reads, gives a single entry per CDR3 protein. Of roughly 160,000 distinct CDR3 sequences in the sample, around 9.6% were seen once. V is TRBV4-3 and J is TRBJ1-3, with 7 bases matching TRBD1. The source is a female donor with ankylosing spondylitis or in good health (not recorded which). Sequenced input: blood, either unsorted or a sorted T cell fraction (not recorded which). The CDR3 DNA follows: TGCGCCAGCAGCCAAGGACAGGGCTCTGGAAACACCATATATTTT. Translation gives CASSQGQGSGNTIYF.